Shown below are 9 T cell receptor beta chains from a single sample sequenced in a study of blood T cell repertoires in COVID-19. The table came from immunoSEQ multiplex PCR; TCRdb's copy has only in-frame clones and leaves some out. Of roughly 120,000 clones listed, more than 80% are singletons. The sequencing input was peripheral blood. All receptors come from a man between 65 and 79 years old with active or convalescent COVID-19.

This clone was detected only once. The V call is TRBV7-2, the J call TRBJ1-1, with D hard to call. V was clipped by 1 base and J by 3 bases, with 9 bases between them. CDR3 length: 14 amino acids. Germline assignment: CDR1 SGHTA and CDR2 FQGNSA. CDR3 protein: CASSLGRRDTEAFF. CDR3 in DNA: TGTGCCAGCAGCTTAGGCAGGAGGGACACTGAAGCTTTCTTT. Complete variable domain (other parts from reference TRBV7-2 and TRBJ1-1): GAGVSQSPSNKVTEKGKDVELRCDPISGHTALYWYRQSLGQGLEFLIYFQGNSAPDKSGLPSDRFSAERTGGSVSTLTIQRTQQEDSAVYLCASSLGRRDTEAFFGQGTRLTVV.

The gene calls are TRBV7-6 and TRBJ2-1; TRBD2 matches at 9 bases. Germline assignment: CDR1 SGHVS and CDR2 FNYEAQ. V gave up 0 bases and J gave up 4 bases; unmatched junction bases: 10. This CDR3 comprises 18 residues. The CDR3: CASSLAGSGSGSYNEQFF. The CDR3 DNA sequence: TGTGCCAGCAGCTTAGCTGGTTCGGGTAGCGGGAGTTACAATGAGCAGTTCTTC.

On this clone itself: An end of the junction differs from the germline gene, which may be a read error. The CDR3 protein is CASSPSRDSLNTGELFF. Here the CDR3 DNA reads TGTGCAAGTAGCCCGAGCCGTGACAGCCTGAACACCGGGGAGCTGTTTTTT. The chain recombines TRBV19 with TRBJ2-2, with a tentative D call TRBD1 (5 bases). The CDR3 sequence is 17 residues long. Germline CDR1 and CDR2: LNHDA and SQIVND (reference sequence).

The CDR3 bases are TGTGCCAGCAAGGGACAGGGGGTCGACACCGGGGAGCTGTTTTTT. Its translation: CASKGQGVDTGELFF. This rearrangement joins TRBV2 to TRBJ2-2; 11 nucleotides agree with TRBD1. The CDR3 extends over 15 amino acids. The germline V gene encodes CDR1 SNHLY and CDR2 FYNNEI. Trimming at V came to 7 bases and at J to 3 bases, leaving 4 bases not matched to a gene.

This chain uses TRBV9 with TRBJ1-5, with D unclear. CDR1 is SGDLS and CDR2 is YYNGEE in the germline V gene. The CDR3 spans 13 residues. V lost 4 bases and J 6 bases, leaving 11 bases between the germline ends. The CDR3 DNA reads as TGTGCCAGCAGCACAGACCTTACTCAGCCCCAGCATTTT. Translated: CASSTDLTQPQHF.

The V gene is TRBV6-6, the J gene TRBJ1-4; D perhaps matches TRBD1 (6 bases). This CDR3 contains 15 residues. Germline values: CDR1 MNHNY, CDR2 SVGAGI (reference sequence). V shed 5 bases and J shed 3 bases, with 13 bases lying between them. The CDR3 loop is CASSPGEGANEKLFF. The DNA for the CDR3 is TGTGCCAGCAGTCCAGGGGAAGGAGCTAATGAAAAACTGTTTTTT.

This chain links TRBV9 with TRBJ2-1, with 13 bases lining up with TRBD2. V lost 4 bases to trimming and J lost 1 base; unmatched junction nucleotides: 5. Germline assignment: CDR1 SGDLS and CDR2 YYNGEE. CDR3 length: 17 amino acids. The CDR3 DNA reads TGTGCCAGCAGCCGGGGACTAGCGGGACCTTCCTACAATGAGCAGTTCTTC. Translated: CASSRGLAGPSYNEQFF.

The chain joins TRBV2 to TRBJ1-4; D is possibly TRBD1 (6 bases). Germline lookup yields CDR1 SNHLY and CDR2 FYNNEI. This CDR3 region has 14 residues. Trimming cost V 8 bases and J 7 bases, with 17 bases left between them. Written as DNA, the CDR3 is TGTGCCAGCGGGGGTATGGGGGCAAGTGAAAAACTGTTTTTT. Protein product: CASGGMGASEKLFF.

This chain links TRBV19 with TRBJ1-4; D perhaps matches TRBD1 (6 bases). The CDR3 is made up of 16 amino acids. Germline V CDR1 and CDR2: LNHDA, SQIVND (reference sequence). V lost 4 bases to trimming and J lost 7 bases, with 19 bases between them. This CDR3 reads CASSRGTTGYGEKLFF. In DNA, the CDR3 is TGTGCCAGTAGTAGGGGAACCACAGGGTATGGTGAAAAACTGTTTTTT.